This TCR beta chain was retrieved from a study of blood T cell repertoires in COVID-19. V lost 2 bases, J lost 7 bases, and 12 bases lay in between. The CDR3 contains 13 residues. CDR1 is GTSNPN and CDR2 is SVGIG in the germline V gene (reference sequence). The study recruited people aged about 18 to 90 years across roughly 25 US areas. Participant-reported clinical history was the basis for cohort assignment. The recovered donors of Cohort 3 showed two negative PCRs, clearance, or symptom resolution. As originally analysed: The assay estimated nucleated cells by amplifying reference gene primers. Sequencing used immunoSEQ multiplex PCR; TCRdb keeps in-frame clones, though not all of them. Clonal size and the V and J genes are those of that table, whereas D and trimming came from the DNA. The repertoire consists of about 280,000 clones, with 85% occurring once and the leading ten covering 2% to 3%.

This clone was seen only once. The receptor was isolated from a woman aged 45-65 years who had recovered from COVID-19. The V call is TRBV30, the J call TRBJ1-5; D gene unclear. The sequenced sample was PBMCs or T cells enriched from blood (not recorded which). This chain's CDR3 is CAWSLRGGQPQHF. DNA for the CDR3: TGTGCCTGGAGTCTCCGGGGTGGCCAGCCCCAGCATTTT.